This T cell receptor (beta chain) was sequenced in a study of T cell responses to AZD1222 COVID-19 vaccine. The repertoire was sequenced with immunoSEQ multiplex PCR; TCRdb's copy has only in-frame clones and lacks some. The sample has about 35,000 clones; 70% to 90% are singletons. Germline CDR1 SGHRS, CDR2 YFSETQ. The CDR3 consists of 14 residues. Trimming removed 1 base at V and 2 bases at J, with 10 bases between. Details on this clone: Its target is not known.

Points from the study as a whole: Spike-specific TCRs gained breadth and depth after people received two AZD1222 doses. Clonal diversity was possibly underestimated; the donors were predominantly white British and more often female.

The chain joins TRBV5-1 to TRBJ2-7, with unresolved D. The sequences come from peripheral blood, collected 28 days after the second AZD1222 dose. The clonotype comes from an adult who received the AZD1222 COVID-19 vaccine. CDR3 loop: CASSLNTEPYEQYF. CDR3 DNA: TGCGCCAGCAGCTTGAATACTGAACCCTACGAGCAGTACTTC.